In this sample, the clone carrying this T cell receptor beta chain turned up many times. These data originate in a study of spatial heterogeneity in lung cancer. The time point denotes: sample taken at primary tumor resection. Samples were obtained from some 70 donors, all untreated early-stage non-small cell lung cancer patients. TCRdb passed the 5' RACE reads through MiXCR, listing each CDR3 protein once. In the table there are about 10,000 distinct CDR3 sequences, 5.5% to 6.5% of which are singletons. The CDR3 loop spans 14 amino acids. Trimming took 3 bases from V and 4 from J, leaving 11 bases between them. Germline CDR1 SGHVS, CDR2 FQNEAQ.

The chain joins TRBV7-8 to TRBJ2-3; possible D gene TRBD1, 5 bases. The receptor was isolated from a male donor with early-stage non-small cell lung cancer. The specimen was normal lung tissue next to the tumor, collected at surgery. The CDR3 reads CASSFNGAADTQYF. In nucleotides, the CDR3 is TGTGCCAGCAGCTTCAATGGGGCGGCAGATACGCAGTATTTT.